This T cell receptor (beta chain) was obtained from a study of response to subunit inactivated influenza vaccine. A single record per CDR3 protein comes from TCRdb applying MiXCR to the RT-PCR reads. The table has about 540,000 distinct CDR3 sequences, roughly 25% seen once. With respect to this clonotype: The antigen remains unidentified.

The germline gives CDR1 MGHRA, CDR2 YSYEKL. The CDR3 sequence is 16 residues long. Trimming removed 0 bases at V and 4 bases at J, with 15 bases between. Study results and limitations: Seasonal influenza vaccination, on each occasion, was suggested by the authors to recruit few new T cells.

Separately, the same data were catalogued under a study of T cells expressing NK-cell markers. That source notes: Beta-chain TCR cDNA was generated via 5'RACE template switching with UMIs. The study drew TCR beta repertoires from sorted CD3+CD56+NKG2C+, CD3+CD56+NKG2C- and CD3+CD56-NKG2C+ T cells. Among eight sequenced donors, seven carried HCMV seropositivity while one was seronegative.

The source of this sequence is a man between 45 and 60 years old who received an inactivated influenza vaccine. This material consisted of CD4+ T cells sorted from PBMCs, taken 11 to 12 days after vaccination. This sequence joins TRBV4-1 and TRBJ2-5, with D tentatively TRBD1 or TRBD2 (5 bases each). CDR3 sequence: CASSQDIRGPRETQYF. CDR3 nucleotides: TGCGCCAGCAGCCAAGACATACGGGGACCGCGAGAGACCCAGTACTTC.